The T cell receptor (beta chain) under discussion was sequenced for a study of blood T cell repertoires in COVID-19. Study-level information: COVID-19 samples, acute and convalescent, were from the United States, Italy and Spain. PBMCs, B-cell-depleted T cells, or T cells were the source of the cDNA or gDNA that made up the material.

The CDR3 runs to 14 residues. V was trimmed by 5 bases and J by 5 bases, leaving 12 bases between them. The germline CDR1 and CDR2 sequences are MGHDK and SYGVNS. In this sample, this clone turned up a few times. Original handling: Amplification with reference gene primers provided the estimates of nucleated cell counts. Measured with immunoSEQ multiplex PCR; TCRdb has only the in-frame clones, and not every one. V and J calls and clone size are copied from that table; D and trimming were computed from the DNA. The sample consists of approximately 98,000 clones, approximately 84% of them appearing once.

The receptor was derived from a woman older than 75 with acute or convalescent COVID-19. The sequencing input was peripheral blood. The chain employs TRBV25-1 and TRBJ1-4, with D perhaps matching TRBD1 (6 bases). CDR3 loop: CASSPGHGNEKLFF. CDR3 bases: TGTGCCAGCAGTCCGGGACACGGGAATGAAAAACTGTTTTTT.